This T cell receptor (beta chain) was recorded in a study of human T cells and chemical hapten exposure. Overall study context: Application of 0.01% DPC to the upper back was done by patch test, with a reading at 6 days.

Time point of the sample: pre-sensitization, week 0. Treatment specified: therapeutic diphenylcyclopropenone sensitization with weekly scalp DPC. Original handling: The number of TCRs in each sample had a median of approximately 96,000 and spanned roughly 23,224 to 750,000. Each CDR3 protein is one row after TCRdb ran MiXCR on the RACE reads. The V and J calls and clone size are TCRdb's, not the authors'. The table shows more than 70,000 distinct CDR3 sequences, with 8.5% occurring only once. The table lists this clonotype with many counts. The antigen is unknown. Study outcomes and limitations: Counts of TCRs above 1 in 1000 frequency stayed unchanged with DPC sensitization.

The sequence was collected from a man in his forties with alopecia areata. Some clones in this sample may be carry-over from other donors' samples. Here the sequenced sample was whole blood, taken in connection with sensitization to the hapten diphenylcyclopropenone (DPC).

Here the CDR3 DNA reads TGTGCCAGCAGTTTGGGGCGAGGGACTGAAGCTTTCTTT. Translation: CASSLGRGTEAFF. The rearrangement links TRBV12-3 or TRBV12-4 to TRBJ1-1, with a tentative D call TRBD1 (5 bases). The CDR3 has 13 amino acids. Trimming took 3 bases from V and 5 from J, leaving 10 bases between them.